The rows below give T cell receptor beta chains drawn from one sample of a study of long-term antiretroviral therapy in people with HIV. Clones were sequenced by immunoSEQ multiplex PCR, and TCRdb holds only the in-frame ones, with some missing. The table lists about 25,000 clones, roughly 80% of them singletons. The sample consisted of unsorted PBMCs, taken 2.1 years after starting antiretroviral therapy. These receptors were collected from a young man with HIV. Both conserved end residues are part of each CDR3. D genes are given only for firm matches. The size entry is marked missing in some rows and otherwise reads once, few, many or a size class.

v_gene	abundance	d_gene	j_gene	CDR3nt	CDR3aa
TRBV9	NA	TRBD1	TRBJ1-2	TGTGCCAGCAGCTCGGGACACCAGGGGGGTAACTATGGCTACACCTTC	CASSSGHQGGNYGYTF
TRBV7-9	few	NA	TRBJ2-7	TGTGCCAGCAGCTTAGCGCTTGCACAGGTTGGTGAGCAGTACTTC	CASSLALAQVGEQYF
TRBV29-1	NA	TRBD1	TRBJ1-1	TGCAGCGTTGAAAATGGAGGGGGCAAGAACACTGAAGCTTTCTTT	CSVENGGGKNTEAFF
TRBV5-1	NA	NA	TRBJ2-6	TGCGCCAGTAACAGGGACTCTGGGGCCAACGTCCTGACTTTC	CASNRDSGANVLTF
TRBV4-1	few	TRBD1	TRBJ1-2	TGCGCCAGCAGCCGACCGGGACAGGGGGCGCGAATTGGTGGCTACACCTTC	CASSRPGQGARIGGYTF
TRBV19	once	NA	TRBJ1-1	TGTGCCAGTAGTTGGGGAAGGGGGAACACTGAAGCTTTCTTT	CASSWGRGNTEAFF
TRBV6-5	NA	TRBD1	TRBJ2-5	TGTGCCAGCAGTTTCGCTGAGGGACAGGGGGCAGAGACCCAGTACTTC	CASSFAEGQGAETQYF
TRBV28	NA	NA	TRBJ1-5	TGTGCCAGCCAAACCGGGAGCAATCAGCCCCAGCATTTT	CASQTGSNQPQHF
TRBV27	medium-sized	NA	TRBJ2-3	TGTGCCCTCTATAGGAGGTCTGCAAGCACAGATACGCAGTATTTT	CALYRRSASTDTQYF
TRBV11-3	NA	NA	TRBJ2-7	TGTGCCAGCAGCTTCGGCTCCCACGAGCAGTACTTC	CASSFGSHEQYF
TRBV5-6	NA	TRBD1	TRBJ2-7	TGTGCCAGCAGTCGGGGACAGGGACACGAGCAGTACTTC	CASSRGQGHEQYF
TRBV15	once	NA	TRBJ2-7	TGTGCCACCAGCAGAGATAGATGGCAATCCTACGAGCAGTACTTC	CATSRDRWQSYEQYF
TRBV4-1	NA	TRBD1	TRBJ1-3	TGCGCCAGCAGCCAAGTGGACAGGTCCGCTGGAAACACCATATATTTT	CASSQVDRSAGNTIYF
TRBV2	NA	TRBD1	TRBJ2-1	TGTGCCAGCAGTTCGACTGGACAGGGCGGTGAGCAGTTCTTC	CASSSTGQGGEQFF
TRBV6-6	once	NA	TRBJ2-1	TGTGCCAGCTCATCCAGGGGCTCGGACAATGAGCAGTTCTTC	CASSSRGSDNEQFF
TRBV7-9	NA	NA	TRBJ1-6	TGTGCCAGCACCCCGATCGGGGCCCCCAATTCGCCCCTCCACTTT	CASTPIGAPNSPLHF
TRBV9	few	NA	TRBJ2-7	TGTGCCAGCAGCGAGGGAGGCGGAGACAAGCAGTACTTC	CASSEGGGDKQYF
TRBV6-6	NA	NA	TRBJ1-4	TGTGCCAGCCAAAGATTTCGGCAGGGCGGTGAGCAACTGTTTTTT	CASQRFRQGGEQLFF
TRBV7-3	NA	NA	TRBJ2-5	TGTGCCAGCAGCTTACGGGTGGCAGAGACCCAGTACTTC	CASSLRVAETQYF
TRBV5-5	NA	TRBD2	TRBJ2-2	TGTGCCAGCAGCTTCGGGGTACTAGCGGGAACCACCGGGGAGCTGTTTTTT	CASSFGVLAGTTGELFF
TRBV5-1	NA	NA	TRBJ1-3	TGCGCCAGCAGCTTGGATGGCAGGAACTCTGGAAACACCATATATTTT	CASSLDGRNSGNTIYF
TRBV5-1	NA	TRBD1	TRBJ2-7	TGCGCCAGCAGCTTGGGGGGGACAGGGGGGCTCGAGCAGTACTTC	CASSLGGTGGLEQYF
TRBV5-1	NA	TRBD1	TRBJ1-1	TGCGCCAGCAGCTGGGCTTCCCCAGGGGGCACTGAAGCTTTCTTT	CASSWASPGGTEAFF
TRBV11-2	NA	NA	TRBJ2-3	TGTGCCAGCAGCTCACAGGGGTGGGGGGTTACAGATACGCAGTATTTT	CASSSQGWGVTDTQYF